Given below is one TCR beta chain in context. A read error may account for a junction end that differs from germline. In TCRdb, the 5' RACE reads were re-called with MiXCR into one record per CDR3 protein. The table shows 45,000 to 70,000 distinct CDR3 sequences, with about 28% occurring only once. The CDR3 spans 16 residues. The germline V gene has CDR1 SGHVS and CDR2 FQNEAQ. The V gene is TRBV7-8, the J gene TRBJ1-4; D not certain. The sequence was collected from a female donor with breast cancer. The sample was tumor-infiltrating memory CD4+ T cells sorted from the breast tumor. As to subset: memory CD4+ T cells, CD4+CD45RO+CD25-. This CDR3 reads CASSKNPLGTNEKLLF. In DNA form, the CDR3 reads TGTGCCAGCAGTAAAAACCCTCTGGGAACTAATGAAAAACTGTTGTTT.